The rows below give T cell receptor beta chains drawn from one sample of a study of PD-L1 blockade in urothelial cancer. Data came from immunoSEQ multiplex PCR; TCRdb stores just in-frame clones and leaves some out. The table lists 72,000 or so clones, around 88% of them singletons, with around 14% in the top ten. Sequencing used PBMCs, obtained around atezolizumab (anti-PD-L1) treatment. These receptors all come from a man aged 55 to 70 with urothelial cancer. The CDR3 runs from the conserved cysteine through the conserved F or W. Fields, in order: V gene, clone size, J gene, D gene, CDR3 DNA, CDR3 protein. The D gene is left open where the match is weak. Some rows have no size entry. The others give once, few or many, or a class for an expanded clone.

V gene: TRBV7-9; clone size: .; J gene: TRBJ1-4; D gene: .; CDR3 DNA: TGTGCCAGCAGCCCTCTCGCGGGAGGGTTTGGCGAAAAACTGTTTTTT; CDR3 protein: CASSPLAGGFGEKLFF
V gene: TRBV6-1; clone size: .; J gene: TRBJ2-7; D gene: TRBD1; CDR3 DNA: TGTGCCAGCAGACCCGACAGGGGGGTCTCCTACGAGCAGTACTTC; CDR3 protein: CASRPDRGVSYEQYF
V gene: TRBV10-3; clone size: .; J gene: TRBJ1-5; D gene: TRBD1; CDR3 DNA: TGTGCCACCGCGACAGGGGAGGTCAGCAATCAGCCCCAGCATTTT; CDR3 protein: CATATGEVSNQPQHF
V gene: TRBV29-1; clone size: .; J gene: TRBJ1-2; D gene: TRBD1; CDR3 DNA: TGCAGCGTTTCACAGGGGGAGGGGGGCTACACCTTC; CDR3 protein: CSVSQGEGGYTF
V gene: TRBV4-3; clone size: .; J gene: TRBJ2-5; D gene: .; CDR3 DNA: TGCGCCAGCAGCCAAGATTGGGTTCGGGGTGGAGAGACCCAGTACTTC; CDR3 protein: CASSQDWVRGGETQYF
V gene: TRBV6-5; clone size: .; J gene: TRBJ1-1; D gene: TRBD1; CDR3 DNA: TGTGCCAGCAGTACGACAGGGAGAACTGAAGCTTTCTTT; CDR3 protein: CASSTTGRTEAFF
V gene: TRBV7-3; clone size: few; J gene: TRBJ2-1; D gene: TRBD2; CDR3 DNA: TGTGCCAGCAGCCCCAATAGCGGGGTCTACAATGAGCAGTTCTTC; CDR3 protein: CASSPNSGVYNEQFF
V gene: TRBV4-1; clone size: few; J gene: TRBJ1-1; D gene: .; CDR3 DNA: TGCGCCAGCAGCCCTTCCCGAGGGAACACTGAAGCTTTCTTT; CDR3 protein: CASSPSRGNTEAFF
V gene: TRBV30; clone size: once; J gene: TRBJ2-7; D gene: .; CDR3 DNA: TGTGCCTGGAGTGCGACAGTGGTCGAGCAGTACTTC; CDR3 protein: CAWSATVVEQYF
V gene: TRBV6-5; clone size: .; J gene: TRBJ1-5; D gene: .; CDR3 DNA: TGTGCCAGCAGTTCCGGACAGCACAATCAGCCCCAGCATTTT; CDR3 protein: CASSSGQHNQPQHF
V gene: TRBV5-4; clone size: .; J gene: TRBJ2-3; D gene: .; CDR3 DNA: TGTGCCAGCAGCTTACAGGGAACAGATACGCAGTATTTT; CDR3 protein: CASSLQGTDTQYF
V gene: TRBV27; clone size: few; J gene: TRBJ1-4; D gene: .; CDR3 DNA: TGTGCCAGCAGTTTATACGTCCGGGACACTCGAGTAACTAATGAAAAACTGTTTTTT; CDR3 protein: CASSLYVRDTRVTNEKLFF
V gene: TRBV2; clone size: .; J gene: TRBJ2-1; D gene: .; CDR3 DNA: TGTGCCAGCAGAGCGGACAGTTACAATGAGCAGTTCTTC; CDR3 protein: CASRADSYNEQFF
V gene: TRBV21-1; clone size: .; J gene: TRBJ1-2; D gene: .; CDR3 DNA: TGTGCCAGCAGCAAAGTCCTCCGGGACACCAAGGACGATGGCTACACCTTC; CDR3 protein: CASSKVLRDTKDDGYTF
V gene: TRBV5-4; clone size: .; J gene: TRBJ2-7; D gene: TRBD2; CDR3 DNA: TGTGCCAGCAGCCTCAGAAGCGGGGGCCCCTACGAGCAGTACTTC; CDR3 protein: CASSLRSGGPYEQYF
V gene: TRBV30; clone size: .; J gene: TRBJ2-7; D gene: .; CDR3 DNA: TGTGCCTGGAGTGTACGGGGAACCTACGAGCAGTACTTC; CDR3 protein: CAWSVRGTYEQYF
V gene: TRBV7-8; clone size: .; J gene: TRBJ2-1; D gene: .; CDR3 DNA: TGTGCCAGCACGTGGGGGGGACAATCCTACAATGAGCAGTTCTTC; CDR3 protein: CASTWGGQSYNEQFF
V gene: TRBV15; clone size: .; J gene: TRBJ2-1; D gene: .; CDR3 DNA: TGTGCCACCAGCAGAGTTCCACGACAGCTTCCTGAGCAGTTCTTC; CDR3 protein: CATSRVPRQLPEQFF
V gene: TRBV7-9; clone size: .; J gene: TRBJ1-1; D gene: TRBD1; CDR3 DNA: TGTGCCAGCTCCCGGGACAGGGGGAACACTGAAGCTTTCTTT; CDR3 protein: CASSRDRGNTEAFF
V gene: TRBV6-5; clone size: once; J gene: TRBJ2-5; D gene: TRBD2; CDR3 DNA: TGTGCCAGCAGTTTTGGACTAGCGGGGGGTATCGAGACCCAGTACTTC; CDR3 protein: CASSFGLAGGIETQYF
V gene: TRBV6-1; clone size: .; J gene: TRBJ1-6; D gene: .; CDR3 DNA: TGTGCCAGCAAATGGGACACCTATAATTCACCCCTCCACTTT; CDR3 protein: CASKWDTYNSPLHF
V gene: TRBV30; clone size: .; J gene: TRBJ2-3; D gene: .; CDR3 DNA: TGTGCCTGGGGCCCAGAGGTCCCCACAGATACGCAGTATTTT; CDR3 protein: CAWGPEVPTDTQYF
V gene: TRBV6-1; clone size: .; J gene: TRBJ1-2; D gene: TRBD1; CDR3 DNA: TGTGCCAGCAGTGACGCCGGGACAGTTTATGGCTACACCTTC; CDR3 protein: CASSDAGTVYGYTF
V gene: TRBV13; clone size: .; J gene: TRBJ1-4; D gene: TRBD1; CDR3 DNA: TGTGCCAGCAGCTTTTCTCAACCGGGACAGTTTAATGAAAAACTGTTTTTT; CDR3 protein: CASSFSQPGQFNEKLFF
V gene: TRBV6-5; clone size: .; J gene: TRBJ2-2; D gene: .; CDR3 DNA: TGTGCCAGCAGTTACTTACAGCCCAACACCGGGGAGCTGTTTTTT; CDR3 protein: CASSYLQPNTGELFF
V gene: TRBV5-1; clone size: few; J gene: TRBJ2-6; D gene: .; CDR3 DNA: TGCGCCAGCAGCTTGGATTACTCTGGGGCCAACGTCCTGACTTTC; CDR3 protein: CASSLDYSGANVLTF
V gene: TRBV19; clone size: .; J gene: TRBJ2-7; D gene: .; CDR3 DNA: TGTGCCAGTAGTATAGAGGTAACGGGTCGGGGGCAGTACTTC; CDR3 protein: CASSIEVTGRGQYF
V gene: TRBV19; clone size: .; J gene: TRBJ2-2; D gene: .; CDR3 DNA: TGTGCCAGTAAGTGGAGGGGGCCGTTCACCGGGGAGCTGTTTTTT; CDR3 protein: CASKWRGPFTGELFF
V gene: TRBV5-1; clone size: .; J gene: TRBJ2-1; D gene: TRBD1; CDR3 DNA: TGCGCCAGCAGACGGACAGGGAGCTCCTACAATGAGCAGTTCTTC; CDR3 protein: CASRRTGSSYNEQFF
V gene: TRBV5-1; clone size: .; J gene: TRBJ1-3; D gene: .; CDR3 DNA: TGCGCCAGCAGCTTGGTCCCTCCTGGAAACACCATATATTTT; CDR3 protein: CASSLVPPGNTIYF
V gene: TRBV9; clone size: .; J gene: TRBJ1-3; D gene: TRBD1; CDR3 DNA: TGTGCCAGCAGCGTAGCGGGACAGGGGGTCAACACCATATATTTT; CDR3 protein: CASSVAGQGVNTIYF
V gene: TRBV19; clone size: .; J gene: TRBJ1-3; D gene: .; CDR3 DNA: TGTGCCAGTACGGTCCGATTCTCTGGAAACACCATATATTTT; CDR3 protein: CASTVRFSGNTIYF
V gene: TRBV7-2; clone size: .; J gene: TRBJ1-2; D gene: TRBD1; CDR3 DNA: TGTGCCAGCAGCTTAGTGGGGACAGTTTATGGCTACACCTTC; CDR3 protein: CASSLVGTVYGYTF
V gene: TRBV6-6; clone size: .; J gene: TRBJ1-2; D gene: TRBD1; CDR3 DNA: TGTGCCAGCAGTTACACCCCCAGACAGGGGACCACCTTC; CDR3 protein: CASSYTPRQGTTF
V gene: TRBV7-2; clone size: .; J gene: TRBJ2-7; D gene: TRBD1; CDR3 DNA: TGTGCCAGCAGCATGAGGACAGGGAGGAGCTCCTACGAGCAGTACTTC; CDR3 protein: CASSMRTGRSSYEQYF
V gene: TRBV6-5; clone size: .; J gene: TRBJ2-7; D gene: .; CDR3 DNA: TGTGCCAGCAGTTACGTGCCAGGGCTCTCCTACGAGCAGTACTTC; CDR3 protein: CASSYVPGLSYEQYF
V gene: TRBV6-5; clone size: once; J gene: TRBJ2-5; D gene: .; CDR3 DNA: TGTGCCAGCAGTCCCCCGGAAGAGACCCAGTACTTC; CDR3 protein: CASSPPEETQYF